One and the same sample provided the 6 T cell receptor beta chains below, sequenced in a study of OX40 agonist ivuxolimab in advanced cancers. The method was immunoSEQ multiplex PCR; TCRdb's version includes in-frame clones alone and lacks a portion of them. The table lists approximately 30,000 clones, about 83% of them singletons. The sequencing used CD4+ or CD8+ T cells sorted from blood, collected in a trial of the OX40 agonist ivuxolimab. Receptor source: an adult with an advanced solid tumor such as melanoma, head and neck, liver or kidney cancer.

This CDR3 reads CASSTLGINQPQHF. The CDR3 DNA follows: TGTGCCAGTAGTACCCTTGGGATAAACCAGCCCCAGCATTTT. V is TRBV19 and J is TRBJ1-5; D is undetermined. V was pared by 4 bases and J by 7 bases, with 14 bases between. CDR1 LNHDA and CDR2 SQIVND come from the germline V gene (reference sequence). The CDR3 extends over 14 amino acids.

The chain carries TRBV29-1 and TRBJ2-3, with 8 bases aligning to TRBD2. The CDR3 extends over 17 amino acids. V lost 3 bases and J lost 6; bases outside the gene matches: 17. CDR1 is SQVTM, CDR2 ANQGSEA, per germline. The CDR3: CSVDRTSFGPAADTQYF. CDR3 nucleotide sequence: TGCAGCGTTGACAGGACTAGCTTCGGTCCCGCTGCGGATACGCAGTATTTT.

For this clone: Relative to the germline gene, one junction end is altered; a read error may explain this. CDR3 amino acids: CASSLGQHLKF. CDR3 nucleotides: TGTGCCAGCAGCTTAGGACAGCACCTTAAATTC. The chain carries TRBV7-2 and TRBJ1-2; tentatively, D is TRBD1 (5 bases). This CDR3 comprises 11 residues. Germline V gene sequence: CDR1 SGHTA, CDR2 FQGNSA.

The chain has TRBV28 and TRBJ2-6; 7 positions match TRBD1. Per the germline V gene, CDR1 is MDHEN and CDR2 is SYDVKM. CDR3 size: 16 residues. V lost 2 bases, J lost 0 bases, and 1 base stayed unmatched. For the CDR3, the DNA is TGTGCCAGCAGTTTAGGACAGGTCTCTGGGGCCAACGTCCTGACTTTC. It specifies CASSLGQVSGANVLTF. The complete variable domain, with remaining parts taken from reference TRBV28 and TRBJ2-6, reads DVKVTQSSRYLVKRTGEKVFLECVQDMDHENMFWYRQDPGLGLRLIYFSYDVKMKEKGDIPEGYSVSREKKERFSLILESASTNQTSMYLCASSLGQVSGANVLTFGAGSRLTVL.

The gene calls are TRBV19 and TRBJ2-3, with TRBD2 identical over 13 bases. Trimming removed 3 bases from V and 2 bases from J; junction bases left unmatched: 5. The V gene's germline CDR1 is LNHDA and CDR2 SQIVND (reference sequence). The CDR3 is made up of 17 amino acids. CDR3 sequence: CASSILGLAGITDTQYF. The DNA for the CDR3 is TGTGCCAGTAGTATTCTGGGACTAGCGGGGATCACAGATACGCAGTATTTT.

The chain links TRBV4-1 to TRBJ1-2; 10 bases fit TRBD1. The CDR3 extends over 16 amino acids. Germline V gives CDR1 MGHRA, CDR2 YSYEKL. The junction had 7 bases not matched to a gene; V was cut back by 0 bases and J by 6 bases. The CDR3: CASSQETGTGAHGYTF. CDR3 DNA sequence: TGCGCCAGCAGCCAAGAGACCGGGACAGGGGCTCATGGCTACACCTTC.